Listed below are T cell receptor beta chains from one sample, sequenced in a study of human T cells and chemical hapten exposure. TCRdb fed the RACE reads into MiXCR, producing one record per CDR3 protein. The sample contains 330,000 or so distinct CDR3 sequences, over 6% of which appear only once. Sequencing used whole blood, obtained in connection with sensitization to the hapten diphenylcyclopropenone (DPC). These receptors originate from a woman under 30 with alopecia areata. Some clones in this sample may be carry-over from other donors' samples. The CDR3 runs from the conserved cysteine through the conserved F or W. Fields, in order: clone size, J gene, D gene, V gene, CDR3 DNA, CDR3 protein. A D gene is named only where the DNA matches it firmly. Size is omitted from some rows. Given values are once, few, many or a class for expanded clones.

many | TRBJ1-5 | . | TRBV6-5 | TGTGCCAGCCGGTTGCAGGGCGGCAATCAGCCCCAGCATTTT | CASRLQGGNQPQHF
. | TRBJ2-5 | TRBD2 | TRBV29-1 | TGCAGCGTTGGGGAGCGGGGGAGAGAGACCCAGTACTTC | CSVGERGRETQYF
many | TRBJ1-6 | TRBD1 | TRBV5-6 | TGTGCCAGCAGCTTGGGGGGACAGGAGGGTTCACCCCTCCACTTT | CASSLGGQEGSPLHF
. | TRBJ2-3 | . | TRBV29-1 | TGCAGCGTTGAGGAGACTAGGACAGATACGCAGTATTTT | CSVEETRTDTQYF
. | TRBJ1-5 | TRBD1 | TRBV6-6 | TGTGCCAGCAGTTTAACGACAGGGGGCTCCAATCAGCCCCAGCATTTT | CASSLTTGGSNQPQHF
. | TRBJ1-1 | . | TRBV27 | TGTGCCAGCACTGGGGCGGCGAACACTGAAGCTTTCTTT | CASTGAANTEAFF
many | TRBJ2-3 | . | TRBV7-2 | TGTGCCAGCAGCCCAGACCTAGGCGTGAATACGCAGTATTTT | CASSPDLGVNTQYF
many | TRBJ1-1 | TRBD1 | TRBV28 | TGTGCCAGCGGGAACCCGGGACAGATGAACACTGAAGCTTTCTTT | CASGNPGQMNTEAFF
once | TRBJ2-7 | . | TRBV5-1 | TGCGCCAGCAGCCCTTTATCCGGCCCGGGTCCCTACGAGCAGTACTTC | CASSPLSGPGPYEQYF
few | TRBJ2-5 | TRBD2 | TRBV20-1 | TGCAGTGCTCCCGAGGAATTAGCGGGCCTTCAAGAGACCCAGTACTTC | CSAPEELAGLQETQYF